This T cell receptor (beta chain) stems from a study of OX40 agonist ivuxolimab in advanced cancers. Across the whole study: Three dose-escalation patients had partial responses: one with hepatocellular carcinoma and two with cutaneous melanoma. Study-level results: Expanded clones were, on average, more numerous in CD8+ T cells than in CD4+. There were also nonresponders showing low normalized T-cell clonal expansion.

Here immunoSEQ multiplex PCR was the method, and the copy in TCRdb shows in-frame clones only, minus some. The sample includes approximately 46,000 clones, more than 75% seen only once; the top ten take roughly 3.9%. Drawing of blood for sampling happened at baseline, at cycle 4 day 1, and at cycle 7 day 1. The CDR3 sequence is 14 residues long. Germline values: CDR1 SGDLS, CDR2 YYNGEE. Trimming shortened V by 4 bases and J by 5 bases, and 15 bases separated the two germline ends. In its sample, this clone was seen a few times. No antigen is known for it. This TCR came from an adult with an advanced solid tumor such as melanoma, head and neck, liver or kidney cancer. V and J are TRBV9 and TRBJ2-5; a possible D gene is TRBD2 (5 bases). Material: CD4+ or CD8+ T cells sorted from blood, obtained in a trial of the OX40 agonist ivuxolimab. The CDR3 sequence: CASSPRPERETQYF. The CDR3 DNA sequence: TGTGCCAGCAGCCCCAGGCCGGAGCGGGAGACCCAGTACTTC.